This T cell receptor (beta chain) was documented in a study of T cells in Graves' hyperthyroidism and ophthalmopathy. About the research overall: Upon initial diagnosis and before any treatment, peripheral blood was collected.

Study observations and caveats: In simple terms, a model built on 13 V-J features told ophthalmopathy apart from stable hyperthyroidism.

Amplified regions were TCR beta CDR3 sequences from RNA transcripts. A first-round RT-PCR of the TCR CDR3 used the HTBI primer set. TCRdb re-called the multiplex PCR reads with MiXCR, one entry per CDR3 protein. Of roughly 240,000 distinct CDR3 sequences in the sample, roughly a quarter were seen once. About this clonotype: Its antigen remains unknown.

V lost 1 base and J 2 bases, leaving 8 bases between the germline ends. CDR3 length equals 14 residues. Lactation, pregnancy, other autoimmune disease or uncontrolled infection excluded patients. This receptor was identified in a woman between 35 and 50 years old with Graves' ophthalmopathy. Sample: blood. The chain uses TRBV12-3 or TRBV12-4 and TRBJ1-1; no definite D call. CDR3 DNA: TGTGCCAGCAGTTTAGGGGCAGGAAACACTGAAGCTTTCTTT. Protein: CASSLGAGNTEAFF.